The entry below describes one T cell receptor beta chain. Its antigen is unknown. The source of the sample is a study of a mutant IDH1 vaccine in newly diagnosed glioma. Overall study context: Eight vaccinations were given in weeks 1, 3, 5, 7, 11, 15, 19 and 23. Vaccines were first given 4-6 weeks after radiotherapy alone, or with temozolomide cycles. Beforehand, treatment had been radiotherapy, temozolomide, or both; the majority received both.

The CDR3 covers 12 residues. Trimming left V 7 bases short and J 3 bases short, with 9 bases between. Looked up from germline, CDR1 is SNHLY and CDR2 is FYNNEI. Time point denoted: week 5, during vaccination. Each dose delivered 300 ug of mutant IDH1 20-mer peptide subcutaneously with imiquimod. In every donor, the tumor was a new WHO grade 3 or 4 IDH1-mutant, ATRX-lost astrocytoma. Clones were sequenced by immunoSEQ multiplex PCR, and TCRdb holds only the in-frame ones, with some missing. The sample has 30,000 to 40,000 clones; about four fifths are singletons. The chain has TRBV2 and TRBJ1-1, with D maybe TRBD1 (6 bases). Sequencing used PBMCs, obtained from a glioma patient whose treatment included an IDH1 peptide vaccine. The receptor comes from a man aged 25-40 years with glioma. The CDR3: CASIQGYTEAFF. The CDR3 DNA follows: TGTGCCAGCATTCAGGGGTACACTGAAGCTTTCTTT.